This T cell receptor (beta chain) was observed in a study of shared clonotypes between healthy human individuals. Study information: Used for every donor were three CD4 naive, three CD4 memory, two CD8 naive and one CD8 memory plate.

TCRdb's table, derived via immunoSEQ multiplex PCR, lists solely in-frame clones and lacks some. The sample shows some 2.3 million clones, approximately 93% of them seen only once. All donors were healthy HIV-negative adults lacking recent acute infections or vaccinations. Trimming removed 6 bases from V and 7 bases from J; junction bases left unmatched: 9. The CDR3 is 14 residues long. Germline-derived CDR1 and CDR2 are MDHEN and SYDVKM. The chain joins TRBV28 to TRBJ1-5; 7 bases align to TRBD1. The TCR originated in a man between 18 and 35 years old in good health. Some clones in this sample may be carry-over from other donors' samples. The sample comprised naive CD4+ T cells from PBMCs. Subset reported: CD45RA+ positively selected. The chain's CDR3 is CASRTGTFRQPQHF. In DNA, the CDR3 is TGTGCCAGCAGGACAGGGACCTTCAGACAGCCCCAGCATTTT.